The entry below gives a single TCR beta chain sequence along with its context. This clonotype was seen a few times. There is no known antigen for this receptor. The record has no base qualities; no much larger clone is one base away. Trimming removed 4 bases from V and 0 bases from J; the gene matches leave 7 bases unexplained. Measured from the cysteine to the phenylalanine, the CDR3 is 16 residues long. Only the CDR3 DNA stays, 48 bases, in frame from base 1. CDR1 and CDR2 (SGHRS, YFSETQ) derive from the germline V gene. Sequencer: Illumina HiSeq 1500. TCRdb itself trimmed the public reads at Q25 with fastp, ran MiXCR and retained productive beta chains. Records with the same CDR3 protein are collapsed into one entry carrying the most frequent genes and DNA. The sample data list approximately 290,000 distinct CDR3 sequences, and under 30% of these were observed just once. The top ten clonotypes cover approximately 15% of the sample.

This specimen belongs to a study of T cell repertoires in cytomegalovirus infection (dated by TCRdb to about 2019). Background for the entire study: The HLA type of each donor mattered for the analysis, because public TCR beta signatures pointed to carriage of CMV infection along with the matching HLA type. Overall study results and their limits: The ex vivo response was dominated by HLA-C-restricted CMV-specific TCR beta clonotypes, which also provided the single most frequent clonotype in two of eight donors. In both this cohort and an independent cohort of some 370 donors, the cumulative frequency of public TCR beta family members distinguished carriers of CMV infection plus the relevant HLA type.

The TCR comes from a human donor in good health (CMV status not recorded). Some clones in this sample may be carry-over from other donors' samples. In this chain, TRBV5-1 is recombined with TRBJ1-3; a stretch of 7 junction bases matches TRBD1. The sample comprised PBMCs. In nucleotides, the sequence is TGCGCCAGCAGCCGGGCCGGGACAGCCTCTGGAAACACCATATATTTT. This codes for CASSRAGTASGNTIYF.